The present entry profiles one T cell receptor (beta chain) with its context. Its specificity is not known. The immunoSEQ assay was version 4, run in survey mode. Each sample used up to about 1 ug genomic DNA diluted to around 9.3 ng/uL. Profiling relied on immunoSEQ multiplex PCR, and the TCRdb table lists in-frame clones only, not all of them. This table has over 40,000 clones, approximately 78% appearing once. Overlapping HIV-1 Gag 15-mer peptides at approximately 0.91 ug per peptide per mL were used. CD40L/CD69 double-negative CD45RO-high memory CD4+ T cells were collected. Anti-CD28/CD49d costimulation, CD40-blocking antibody and enfuvirtide were given to CD8-depleted PBMCs for 15 to 20 hours. The data were obtained in a study of persistence of HIV-infected CD4 T cells. General study findings and limits: TCR oligoclonality correlated with proviral oligoclonality in the same sorted populations.

Trimming took off 0 bases at V and 8 bases at J, with 12 bases between the two ends. CDR3 size: 14 residues. CDR1 is SGHNT and CDR2 is YENEEA in the germline V gene. This receptor was obtained from an adult man with HIV who was CMV-seropositive. Sequenced material: CD4+ T cells sorted from PBMCs after roughly 19-hour stimulation, taken from a patient who received antiretroviral therapy. V and J are TRBV11-3 and TRBJ2-3; D is unresolved. The DNA of the CDR3 is TGTGCCAGCAGCTTAGATGCTTCCGTGGGTACGCAGTATTTT. It yields the protein CASSLDASVGTQYF.